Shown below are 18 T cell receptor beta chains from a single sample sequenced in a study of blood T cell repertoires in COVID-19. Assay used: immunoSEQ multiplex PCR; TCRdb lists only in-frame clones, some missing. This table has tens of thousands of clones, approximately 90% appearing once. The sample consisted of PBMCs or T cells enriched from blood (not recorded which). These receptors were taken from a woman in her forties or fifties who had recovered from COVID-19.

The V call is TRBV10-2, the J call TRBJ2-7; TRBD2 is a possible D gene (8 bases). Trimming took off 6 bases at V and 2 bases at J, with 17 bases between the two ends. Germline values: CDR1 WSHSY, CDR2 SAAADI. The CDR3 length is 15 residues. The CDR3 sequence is CASREGAGGPYEQYF. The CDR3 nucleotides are TGCGCCAGCAGGGAGGGGGCGGGAGGCCCCTACGAGCAGTACTTC.

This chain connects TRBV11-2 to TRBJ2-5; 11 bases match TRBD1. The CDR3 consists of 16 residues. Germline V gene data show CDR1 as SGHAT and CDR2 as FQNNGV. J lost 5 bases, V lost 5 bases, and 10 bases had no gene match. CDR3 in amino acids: CASSPPGQGVDETQYF. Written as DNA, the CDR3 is TGTGCCAGCAGCCCCCCGGGACAGGGGGTCGATGAGACCCAGTACTTC.

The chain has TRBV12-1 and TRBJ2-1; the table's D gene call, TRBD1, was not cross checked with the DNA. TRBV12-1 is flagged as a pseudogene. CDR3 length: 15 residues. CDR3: CASSVRDRDYNEQFF. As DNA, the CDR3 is TGTGCCAGCAGCGTCCGGGACAGGGATTACAATGAGCAGTTCTTC.

CDR3 amino acids: CASHSSGANVLTF. CDR3 DNA: TGTGCCAGCCACAGCTCTGGGGCCAACGTCCTGACTTTC. The chain couples TRBV2 to TRBJ2-6, with D uncertain. From germline, CDR1 is SNHLY and CDR2 FYNNEI. Trimming removed 8 bases from V and 0 bases from J, with 5 bases in between. The CDR3 spans 13 residues.

The CDR3 nucleotides read TGTGCCAGTAGCGGACAGGGTTTTAGAAAGCCCCAGCATTTT. Translation: CASSGQGFRKPQHF. This sequence joins TRBV19 and TRBJ1-5, with 8 bases aligning to TRBD1. Germline trimming cut 6 bases from V and 8 bases from J; bases unmatched to any gene: 9. This CDR3 contains 14 residues. Germline V lookup: CDR1 LNHDA, CDR2 SQIVND (reference sequence).

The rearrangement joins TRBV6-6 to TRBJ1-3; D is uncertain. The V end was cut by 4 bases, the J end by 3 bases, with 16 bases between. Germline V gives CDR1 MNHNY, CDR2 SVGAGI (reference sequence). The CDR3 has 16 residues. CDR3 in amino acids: CASSSHEGTSGNTIYF. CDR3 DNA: TGTGCCAGCAGTTCTCACGAGGGAACGAGTGGAAACACCATATATTTT.

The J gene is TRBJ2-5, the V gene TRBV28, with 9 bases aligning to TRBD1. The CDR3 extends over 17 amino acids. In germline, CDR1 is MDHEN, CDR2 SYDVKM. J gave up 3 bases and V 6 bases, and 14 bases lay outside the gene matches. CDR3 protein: CASRKWGGQGQEETQYF. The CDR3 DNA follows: TGTGCCAGCAGGAAGTGGGGGGGACAGGGACAAGAAGAGACCCAGTACTTC.

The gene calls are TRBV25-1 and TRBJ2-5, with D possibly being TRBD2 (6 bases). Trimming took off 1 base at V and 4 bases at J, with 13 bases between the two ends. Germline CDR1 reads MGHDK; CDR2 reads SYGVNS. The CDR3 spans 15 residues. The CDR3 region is CASSEFGGSIETQYF. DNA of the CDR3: TGTGCCAGCAGTGAATTTGGGGGGAGTATAGAGACCCAGTACTTC. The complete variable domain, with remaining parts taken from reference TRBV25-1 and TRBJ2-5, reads EADIYQTPRYLVIGTGKKITLECSQTMGHDKMYWYQQDPGMELHLIHYSYGVNSTEKGDLSSESTVSRIRTEHFPLTLESARPSHTSQYLCASSEFGGSIETQYFGPGTRLLVL.

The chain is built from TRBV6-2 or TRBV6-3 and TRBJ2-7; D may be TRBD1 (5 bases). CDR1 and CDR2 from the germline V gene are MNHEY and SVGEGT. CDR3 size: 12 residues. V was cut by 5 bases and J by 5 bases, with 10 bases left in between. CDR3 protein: CASSVGVHEQYF. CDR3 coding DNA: TGTGCCAGCAGTGTAGGGGTTCACGAGCAGTACTTC.

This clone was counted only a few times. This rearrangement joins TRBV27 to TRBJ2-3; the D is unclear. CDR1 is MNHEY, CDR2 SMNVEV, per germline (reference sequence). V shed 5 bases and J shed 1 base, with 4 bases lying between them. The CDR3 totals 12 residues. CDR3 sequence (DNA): TGTGCCAGCAGTCCCGGCACAGATACGCAGTATTTT. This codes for CASSPGTDTQYF.

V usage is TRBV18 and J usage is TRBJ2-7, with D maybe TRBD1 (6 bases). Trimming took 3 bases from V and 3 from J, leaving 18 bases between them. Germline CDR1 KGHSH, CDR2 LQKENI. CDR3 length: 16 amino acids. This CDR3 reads CASSPGTDRTYYEQYF. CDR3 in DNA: TGTGCCAGCTCACCGGGGACGGACAGAACTTACTACGAGCAGTACTTC.

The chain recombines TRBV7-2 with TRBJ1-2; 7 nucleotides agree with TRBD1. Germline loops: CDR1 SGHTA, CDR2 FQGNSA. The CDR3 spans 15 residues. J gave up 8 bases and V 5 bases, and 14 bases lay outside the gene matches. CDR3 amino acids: CASSRRQQGRGGYTF. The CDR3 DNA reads TGTGCCAGCAGCCGCCGTCAACAGGGGAGAGGGGGCTACACCTTC.

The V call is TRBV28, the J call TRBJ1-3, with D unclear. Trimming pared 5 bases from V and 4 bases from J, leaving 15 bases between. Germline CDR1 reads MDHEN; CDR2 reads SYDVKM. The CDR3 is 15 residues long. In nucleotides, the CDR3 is TGTGCCAGCAGTGAGGCAACTCTTAGAGGAAACACCATATATTTT. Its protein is CASSEATLRGNTIYF.

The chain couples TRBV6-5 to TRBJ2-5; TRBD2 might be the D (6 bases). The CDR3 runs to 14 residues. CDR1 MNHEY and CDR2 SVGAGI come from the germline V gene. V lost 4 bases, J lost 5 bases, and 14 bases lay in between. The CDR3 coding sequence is TGTGCCAGCAGTTCCAGACTAGTTCGGGAGACCCAGTACTTC. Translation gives CASSSRLVRETQYF.

The CDR3 DNA follows: TGTGCCAGCAGTGGGAGAAGGAATGAAAAACTGTTTTTT. Protein product: CASSGRRNEKLFF. The chain is built from TRBV6-2 or TRBV6-3 and TRBJ1-4; D is unclear. The CDR3 contains 13 residues. V gave up 5 bases and J gave up 5 bases, with 9 bases separating them. Looked up from germline, CDR1 is MNHEY and CDR2 is SVGEGT.

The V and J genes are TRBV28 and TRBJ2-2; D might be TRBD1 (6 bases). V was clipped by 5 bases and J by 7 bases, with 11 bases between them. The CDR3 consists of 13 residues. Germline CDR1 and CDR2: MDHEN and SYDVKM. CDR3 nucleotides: TGTGCCAGCAGTCAGGGGCTGAACGGGGAGCTGTTTTTT. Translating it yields CASSQGLNGELFF.

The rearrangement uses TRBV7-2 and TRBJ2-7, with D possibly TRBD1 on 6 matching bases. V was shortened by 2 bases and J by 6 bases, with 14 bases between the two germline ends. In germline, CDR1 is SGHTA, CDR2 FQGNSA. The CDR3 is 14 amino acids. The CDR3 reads CASSLNPPTGEQYF. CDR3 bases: TGTGCCAGCAGCTTAAACCCCCCGACAGGCGAGCAGTACTTC.

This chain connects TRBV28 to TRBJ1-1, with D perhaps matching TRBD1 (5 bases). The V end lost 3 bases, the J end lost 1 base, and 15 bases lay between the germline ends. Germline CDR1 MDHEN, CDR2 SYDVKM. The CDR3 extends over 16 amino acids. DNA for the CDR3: TGTGCCAGCAGTTTGTTCGGAGGGGAGCGGAACACTGAAGCTTTCTTT. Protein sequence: CASSLFGGERNTEAFF.